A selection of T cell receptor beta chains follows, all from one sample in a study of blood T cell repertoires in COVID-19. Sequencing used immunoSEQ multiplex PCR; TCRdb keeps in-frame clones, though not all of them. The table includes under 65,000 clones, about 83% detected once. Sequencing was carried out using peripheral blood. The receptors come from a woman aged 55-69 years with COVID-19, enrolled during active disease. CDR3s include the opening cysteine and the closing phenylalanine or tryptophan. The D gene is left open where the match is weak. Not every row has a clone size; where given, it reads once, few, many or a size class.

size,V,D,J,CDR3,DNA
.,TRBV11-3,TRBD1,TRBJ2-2,CASSSLDRWDGNTGELFF,TGTGCCAGCAGCTCGTTGGACAGGTGGGATGGGAACACCGGGGAGCTGTTTTTT
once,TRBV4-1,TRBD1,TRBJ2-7,CASSQSIPRDRGPEQYF,TGCGCCAGCAGCCAATCTATACCTCGGGACAGGGGGCCCGAGCAGTACTTC
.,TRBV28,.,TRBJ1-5,CASSFVSLGNQPQHF,TGTGCCAGCAGTTTTGTCAGTCTGGGCAATCAGCCCCAGCATTTT
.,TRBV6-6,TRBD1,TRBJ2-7,CASTRRGDRVHEQYF,TGTGCCAGCACCAGAAGGGGGGACAGGGTCCACGAGCAGTACTTC
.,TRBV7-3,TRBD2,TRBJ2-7,CASTRCRTSGSYEQYF,TGTGCCAGCACCCGATGTCGGACTAGCGGCTCCTACGAGCAGTACTTC
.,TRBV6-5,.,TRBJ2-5,CASSYKRQFQETQYF,TGTGCCAGCAGTTACAAAAGACAGTTCCAAGAGACCCAGTACTTC
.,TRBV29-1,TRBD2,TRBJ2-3,CSVDPGLAGDQYF,TGCAGCGTTGATCCCGGACTAGCGGGAGATCAGTATTTT
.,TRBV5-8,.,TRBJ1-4,CASSVIGEENEKLFF,TGTGCCAGCAGCGTAATAGGGGAGGAAAATGAAAAACTGTTTTTT
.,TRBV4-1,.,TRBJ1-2,CASTSAGANYGYTF,TGCGCCAGCACCTCTGCGGGGGCTAACTATGGCTACACCTTC
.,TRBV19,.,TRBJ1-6,CASRDGQLNYNSPLHF,TGTGCCAGTAGAGACGGACAGCTCAATTATAATTCACCCCTCCACTTT
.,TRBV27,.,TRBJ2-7,CASSSQQTGTPYEQYF,TGTGCCAGCAGTTCCCAGCAGACAGGGACTCCCTACGAGCAGTACTTC
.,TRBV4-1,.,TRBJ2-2,CASSQARYGELFF,TGCGCCAGCAGCCAAGCCAGGTACGGGGAGCTGTTTTTT
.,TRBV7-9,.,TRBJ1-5,CASSLVGLDVGSNQPQHF,TGTGCCAGCAGCCTGGTTGGATTGGATGTCGGGAGCAATCAGCCCCAGCATTTT
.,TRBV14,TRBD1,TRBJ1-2,CASSVTGGGYGYTF,TGTGCCAGCAGTGTGACAGGGGGCGGGTATGGCTACACCTTC
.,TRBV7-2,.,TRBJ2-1,CASSLVARGRAYNEQFF,TGTGCCAGCAGCTTAGTTGCGCGGGGACGGGCCTACAATGAGCAGTTCTTC
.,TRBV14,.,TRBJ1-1,CASSRRGSSTEAFF,TGTGCCAGCAGCCGGCGGGGTAGCTCCACTGAAGCTTTCTTT
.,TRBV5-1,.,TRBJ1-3,CASSLGLRSSGNTIYF,TGCGCCAGCAGCTTGGGCCTTAGGAGCTCTGGAAACACCATATATTTT
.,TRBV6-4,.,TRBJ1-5,CASSLNNRGSNQPQHF,TGTGCCAGCAGTCTCAATAACCGGGGGAGCAATCAGCCCCAGCATTTT
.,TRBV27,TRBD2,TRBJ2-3,CASSLLASGRADTQYF,TGTGCCAGCAGTTTATTAGCTAGCGGGAGGGCAGATACGCAGTATTTT
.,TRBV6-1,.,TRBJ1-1,CASSEQGLNTEAFF,TGTGCCAGCAGTGAACAGGGGCTGAACACTGAAGCTTTCTTT
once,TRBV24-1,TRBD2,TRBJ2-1,CATSDPSGEAYYNEQFF,TGTGCCACCAGTGATCCTAGCGGGGAAGCCTATTACAATGAGCAGTTCTTC
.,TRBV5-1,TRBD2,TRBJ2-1,CASSWAETSGRRNEQFF,TGCGCCAGCAGCTGGGCCGAGACTAGCGGGAGGCGCAATGAGCAGTTCTTC
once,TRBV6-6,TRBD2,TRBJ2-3,CASSYSPSGPDTQYF,TGTGCCAGCAGTTACTCCCCTAGCGGGCCAGATACGCAGTATTTT
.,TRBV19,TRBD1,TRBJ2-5,CASSAQGQETQYF,TGTGCCAGTAGCGCACAGGGGCAAGAGACCCAGTACTTC
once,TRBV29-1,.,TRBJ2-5,CSVDSGVWGTQYF,TGCAGCGTTGACTCCGGGGTTTGGGGGACCCAGTACTTC
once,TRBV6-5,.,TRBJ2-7,CASTTQAGIYEQYF,TGTGCCAGCACAACCCAGGCCGGGATCTACGAGCAGTACTTC
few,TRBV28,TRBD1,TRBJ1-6,CASSPDVYTPPGQLNSPLHF,TGTGCCAGCAGTCCTGACGTCTACACACCACCGGGACAGCTAAATTCACCCCTCCACTTT
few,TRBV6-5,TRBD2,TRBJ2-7,CASSYGGRNEQYF,TGTGCCAGCAGTTATGGCGGGAGGAACGAGCAGTACTTC
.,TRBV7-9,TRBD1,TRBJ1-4,CASSLFAGGVGNEKLFF,TGTGCCAGCAGCTTGTTCGCAGGGGGCGTCGGAAATGAAAAACTGTTTTTT
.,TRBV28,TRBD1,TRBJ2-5,CASSLDRGFWTQYF,TGTGCCAGCAGTTTAGACAGGGGGTTTTGGACCCAGTACTTC
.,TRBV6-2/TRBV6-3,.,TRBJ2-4,CASSYLPARATKVAKNIQYF,TGTGCCAGCAGTTACTTACCAGCGCGGGCTACCAAGGTAGCCAAAAACATTCAGTACTTC
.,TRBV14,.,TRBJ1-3,CASSTRTSLSGNTIYF,TGTGCCAGCAGCACACGGACAAGTCTTTCTGGAAACACCATATATTTT
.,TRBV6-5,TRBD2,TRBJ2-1,CASSTTSGRENEQFF,TGTGCCAGCAGTACCACTAGCGGGAGGGAGAATGAGCAGTTCTTC
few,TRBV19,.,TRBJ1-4,CASSIDLGGLGEKLFF,TGTGCCAGTAGTATAGATCTAGGCGGGCTAGGCGAAAAACTGTTTTTT
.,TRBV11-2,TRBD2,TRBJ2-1,CASSLPSGYEQFF,TGTGCCAGCAGCTTACCTAGCGGCTATGAGCAGTTCTTC
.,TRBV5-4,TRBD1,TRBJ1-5,CASSLGGRGANQPQHF,TGTGCCAGCAGCTTGGGAGGCAGGGGGGCCAATCAGCCCCAGCATTTT
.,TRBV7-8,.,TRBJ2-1,CASSSTPPDSGDNEQFF,TGTGCCAGCAGCTCCACGCCCCCGGACTCCGGGGACAATGAGCAGTTCTTC
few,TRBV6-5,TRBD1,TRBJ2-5,CASSSDRPGTQYF,TGTGCCAGCAGTTCGGACAGGCCCGGGACCCAGTACTTC
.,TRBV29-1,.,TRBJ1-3,CSVEAGLDTIYF,TGCAGCGTCGAAGCAGGTTTGGACACCATATATTTT
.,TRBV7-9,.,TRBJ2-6,CASSQSGANVLTF,TGTGCCAGCAGTCAATCTGGGGCCAACGTCCTGACTTTC
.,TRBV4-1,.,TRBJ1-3,CASSRLISRISGNTIYF,TGCGCCAGCAGCCGACTTATAAGCCGGATCTCTGGAAACACCATATATTTT
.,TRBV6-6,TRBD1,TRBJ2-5,CASRPGQGEETQYF,TGTGCCAGCAGACCGGGACAGGGCGAAGAGACCCAGTACTTC
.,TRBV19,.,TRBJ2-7,CASSIDSLSYEQYF,TGTGCCAGTAGTATTGACTCCCTCTCCTACGAGCAGTACTTC
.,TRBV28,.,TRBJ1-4,CASSVGSLNEKLFF,TGTGCCAGCAGCGTGGGCTCGCTTAATGAAAAACTGTTTTTT
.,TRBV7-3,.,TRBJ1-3,CASSHGGDSTIYF,TGTGCCAGCAGCCATGGGGGCGACAGCACCATATATTTT